Following are 15 T cell receptor beta chains from one sample sequenced in a study of OX40 agonist ivuxolimab in advanced cancers. To prepare the library, the immunoSEQ multiplex PCR assay was applied. The clones in this table, taken by TCRdb from immuneACCESS, are in-frame only. Not every clone is retained; where verified, under half of the shortfall comes from an unresolved V gene, and the cause of the rest is unknown. This sample is represented by fewer than 100,000 clones; 70% to 85% of them were singletons. The ten most abundant clones make up about 0.4% of the sample. Sequenced material: CD4+ or CD8+ T cells sorted from blood, taken in a trial of the OX40 agonist ivuxolimab. The origin of the receptors is an adult with an advanced solid tumor such as melanoma, head and neck, liver or kidney cancer.

This chain uses TRBV7-2 with TRBJ1-1, with 7 bases lining up with TRBD1. Germline-derived CDR1 and CDR2 are SGHTA and FQGNSA. The junction had 13 bases not matched to a gene; V was cut back by 5 bases and J by 4 bases. The length of the CDR3 is 16 residues. The CDR3 here is CASSKGQARLITEAFF. In nucleotides, the CDR3 is TGTGCCAGCAGCAAAGGACAGGCCCGTCTGATCACTGAAGCTTTCTTT.

The chain's CDR3 is CAWTGGGYGYTF. The CDR3 DNA reads as TGTGCCTGGACGGGCGGAGGCTATGGCTACACCTTC. The chain employs TRBV30 and TRBJ1-2, with D unresolved. V gave up 4 bases and J gave up 4 bases, with 10 bases separating them. Germline V gene data show CDR1 as GTSNPN and CDR2 as SVGIG (reference sequence). The CDR3 spans 12 residues.

This chain uses TRBV19 with TRBJ1-4; D is unresolved. CDR3 length: 17 residues. The germline V gene encodes CDR1 LNHDA and CDR2 SQIVND (reference sequence). Trimming removed 0 bases from V and 2 bases from J, with 13 bases in between. In DNA form, the CDR3 reads TGTGCCAGTAGTATAGACCCACAACTTTGGACTAATGAAAAACTGTTTTTT. Amino acids: CASSIDPQLWTNEKLFF.

DNA for the CDR3: TGTGCCAGCACCAGGGACTCATACGAGCAGTACGTC. It codes for CASTRDSYEQYV. The rearrangement uses TRBV2 and TRBJ2-7; possible D gene TRBD2, 6 bases. The CDR3 is 12 amino acids. V lost 7 bases and J 4 bases, leaving 11 bases between the germline ends. The germline V gene encodes CDR1 SNHLY and CDR2 FYNNEI.

V and J are TRBV6-5 and TRBJ2-5; 11 nucleotides line up with TRBD2. This CDR3 region has 16 residues. Germline V gene lookup returns CDR1 MNHEY and CDR2 SVGAGI. V was clipped by 0 bases and J by 5 bases; unmatched bases: 5. The chain's CDR3 is CASSYSLTSGVETQYF. The DNA of the CDR3 is TGTGCCAGCAGTTACTCCCTGACTAGCGGGGTTGAGACCCAGTACTTC.

V gene TRBV2 combines with J gene TRBJ2-2, with 7 bases aligning to TRBD1. The V and J ends lost 5 bases and 4 bases, in that order; junction bases with no gene match: 10. CDR1 is SNHLY and CDR2 is FYNNEI in the germline V gene. The CDR3 sequence is 16 residues long. The CDR3 DNA reads as TGTGCCAGCAGTTTACAGGGGCTCGGTGTCACCGGGGAGCTGTTTTTT. It encodes CASSLQGLGVTGELFF.

The gene calls are TRBV19 and TRBJ1-5, with TRBD1 as a possible D gene (5 bases). The CDR3 is 16 amino acids. V was clipped by 6 bases and J by 3 bases, with 18 bases between them. Germline V gene sequence: CDR1 LNHDA, CDR2 SQIVND (reference sequence). The CDR3 DNA reads as TGTGCCAGTAGGACGGGACGGCCGTACGACAATCAGCCCCAGCATTTT. It translates to CASRTGRPYDNQPQHF.

The genes are TRBV28 and TRBJ1-5, with TRBD1 as a possible D gene (5 bases). Trimming pared 3 bases from V and 7 bases from J, leaving 13 bases between. The CDR3 covers 14 residues. Germline V gives CDR1 MDHEN, CDR2 SYDVKM. CDR3 in amino acids: CASSFQGPGQPQHF. The DNA for the CDR3 is TGTGCCAGCAGTTTTCAGGGTCCGGGACAGCCCCAGCATTTT.

This chain connects TRBV28 to TRBJ1-5; 8 nucleotides agree with TRBD1. With 0 bases clipped from V and 6 bases from J, the junction kept 4 bases outside the gene matches. CDR3 length: 15 amino acids. From germline, CDR1 is MDHEN and CDR2 SYDVKM. Here the CDR3 reads CASSLWDRVSQPQHF. CDR3 DNA: TGTGCCAGCAGTTTATGGGACAGGGTCAGTCAGCCCCAGCATTTT.

This chain joins TRBV5-6 and TRBJ1-2; D ambiguous. The CDR3 has 13 amino acids. V was pared by 2 bases and J by 3 bases, with 8 bases between. The germline V gene has CDR1 SGHDT and CDR2 YYEEEE. The CDR3 region has the DNA TGTGCCAGCAGCTTAGGCGGCGACTATGGCTACACCTTC. This encodes CASSLGGDYGYTF.

The CDR3 region has the DNA TGTGCCAGCAGCTGGACAGGGTCCGACACTGAAGCTTTCTTT. Translating it yields CASSWTGSDTEAFF. This chain connects TRBV5-5 to TRBJ1-1, with 8 bases that match TRBD1. Germline assignment: CDR1 SGHKS and CDR2 YYEKEE (reference sequence). The CDR3 extends over 14 amino acids. With 3 bases clipped from V and 3 bases from J, the junction kept 4 bases outside the gene matches.

The chain recombines TRBV30 with TRBJ2-1; D may match TRBD1 or TRBD2 (5 bases each). V lost 3 bases and J 9 bases, leaving 15 bases between the germline ends. CDR1 and CDR2 (germline): GTSNPN, SVGIG (reference sequence). The CDR3 is 13 residues long. This CDR3 reads CAWRLPPRGEQFF. The CDR3 nucleotides read TGTGCCTGGAGGCTACCTCCGAGGGGTGAGCAGTTCTTC. Full variable domain (remainder filled in from reference TRBV30 and TRBJ2-1): SQTIHQWPATLVQPVGSPLSLECTVEGTSNPNLYWYRQAAGRGLQLLFYSVGIGQISSEVPQNLSASRPQDRQFILSSKKLLLSDSGFYLCAWRLPPRGEQFFGPGTRLTVL.

V and J are TRBV9 and TRBJ2-5, with D perhaps TRBD2 (5 bases). This CDR3 comprises 13 residues. Germline V gene sequence: CDR1 SGDLS, CDR2 YYNGEE. V lost 1 base to trimming and J lost 4 bases, with 8 bases between them. CDR3 residues: CASSVIGGETQYF. CDR3 coding DNA: TGTGCCAGCAGCGTAATTGGAGGAGAGACCCAGTACTTC.

The rearrangement links TRBV10-3 to TRBJ2-1; D unclear. Trimming removed 0 bases at V and 0 bases at J, with 6 bases between. Germline CDR1 is ENHRY and CDR2 is SYGVKD. CDR3 length equals 15 residues. CDR3: CAISESGYSYNEQFF. In nucleotides, the CDR3 is TGTGCCATCAGTGAGTCGGGGTACTCCTACAATGAGCAGTTCTTC.

The chain couples TRBV19 to TRBJ2-1; 12 positions match TRBD2. The CDR3 has 20 residues. Trimming cost V 8 bases and J 0 bases; bases outside gene matches: 17. Germline V gene lookup returns CDR1 LNHDA and CDR2 SQIVND (reference sequence). The CDR3 here is CASAKGLASGRVSSYNEQFF. CDR3 DNA: TGTGCCAGTGCCAAAGGTTTGGCTAGCGGGAGGGTTAGCTCCTACAATGAGCAGTTCTTC.